This is a list of T cell receptor beta chains from one sample in a study of blood T cell repertoires in COVID-19. Profiling relied on immunoSEQ multiplex PCR, and the TCRdb table lists in-frame clones only, not all of them. The sample yields fewer than 80,000 clones, roughly 80% seen once. Sequencing was performed on peripheral blood. These receptor sequences come from a woman of 80 years or more with acute or convalescent COVID-19. CDR3s include the opening cysteine and the closing phenylalanine or tryptophan. A D gene is named only where the DNA matches it firmly. Clone sizes are given selectively: once, few, many, or a class where the clone is expanded.

CDR3aa	CDR3nt	v_gene	j_gene	abundance	d_gene
CASSDAGAIEEAFF	TGCGCCAGCAGTGACGCGGGGGCCATAGAGGAAGCTTTCTTT	TRBV10-1	TRBJ1-1	NA	NA
CSASLWTGRETQYF	TGCAGTGCTAGTCTTTGGACAGGGCGAGAGACCCAGTACTTC	TRBV20-1	TRBJ2-5	NA	TRBD1
CATSPRQGKAANTGELFF	TGTGCCACCAGCCCTCGACAGGGGAAGGCCGCGAACACCGGGGAGCTGTTTTTT	TRBV15	TRBJ2-2	NA	TRBD1
CASSIGSGANVLTF	TGTGCCAGTAGTATAGGGAGTGGGGCCAACGTCCTGACTTTC	TRBV19	TRBJ2-6	NA	NA
CASSPGRRQGERETQYF	TGTGCCAGTAGCCCCGGCCGTAGACAGGGGGAGAGGGAGACCCAGTACTTC	TRBV19	TRBJ2-5	many	TRBD1
CASSQEPPGYNTEAFF	TGTGCCAGCAGCCAAGAACCTCCAGGCTATAACACTGAAGCTTTCTTT	TRBV4-2	TRBJ1-1	once	NA
CASSQARVGELFF	TGTGCCAGCAGCCAAGCTCGGGTGGGGGAGCTGTTTTTT	TRBV3-1/TRBV3-2	TRBJ2-2	NA	NA
CASSEEQSTSNQPQHF	TGTGCCAGCAGTGAAGAACAGAGTACAAGCAATCAGCCCCAGCATTTT	TRBV2	TRBJ1-5	few	NA
CASSPLAGGGNEQFF	TGTGCCAGCAGTCCGCTAGCGGGGGGGGGTAATGAGCAGTTCTTC	TRBV27	TRBJ2-1	medium-sized	TRBD2
CASSQDRVRPGSDTGELFF	TGTGCCAGCAGCCAAGATCGGGTTCGCCCGGGATCCGACACCGGGGAGCTGTTTTTT	TRBV3-1/TRBV3-2	TRBJ2-2	few	NA
CASSRDRGNQPQHF	TGTGCCAGCAGCCGGGACAGGGGAAATCAGCCCCAGCATTTT	TRBV6-5	TRBJ1-5	NA	TRBD1
CASRFRDRFLPDF	TGTGCCAGCCGCTTTCGGGACAGGTTTTTGCCGGATTTT	TRBV5-8	TRBJ1-3	NA	TRBD1
CASSFMAGNTGELFF	TGTGCCAGCAGCTTTATGGCAGGGAACACCGGGGAGCTGTTTTTT	TRBV11-1	TRBJ2-2	NA	NA
CASSSSAGRIYEQYF	TGTGCCAGTAGTAGCTCGGCAGGGCGTATCTACGAGCAGTACTTC	TRBV19	TRBJ2-7	NA	NA
CASRTPGSEQYF	TGTGCCAGCAGGACACCAGGGTCCGAGCAGTACTTC	TRBV5-6	TRBJ2-7	NA	NA
CSVGTSGTNTDTQYF	TGCAGCGTTGGGACTAGCGGGACCAACACAGATACGCAGTATTTT	TRBV29-1	TRBJ2-3	NA	TRBD2
CASTSSSGGGLGEKLFF	TGTGCCAGCACCTCCTCTTCGGGGGGGGGACTCGGGGAAAAACTGTTTTTT	TRBV2	TRBJ1-4	NA	NA
CASSERGNNSPLHF	TGCGCCAGCAGTGAGAGGGGAAATAATTCACCCCTCCACTTT	TRBV10-2	TRBJ1-6	NA	NA
CASSGIRTENTEAFF	TGCGCCAGCAGTGGGATTAGGACAGAGAACACTGAAGCTTTCTTT	TRBV10-2	TRBJ1-1	NA	NA
CASSPRTAQNPSYEQYF	TGTGCCAGCAGCCCGAGGACAGCGCAGAATCCCTCCTACGAGCAGTACTTC	TRBV7-8	TRBJ2-7	few	NA
CASREVWKGDQETQYF	TGTGCCAGCAGGGAGGTTTGGAAGGGTGACCAAGAGACCCAGTACTTC	TRBV7-2	TRBJ2-5	NA	NA
CASSQGMAGAASPLHF	TGTGCCAGCAGCCAAGGCATGGCGGGGGCGGCTTCACCCCTCCACTTT	TRBV3-1/TRBV3-2	TRBJ1-6	NA	NA
CASSLGYQGSTLHEQYF	TGCGCCAGCAGCTTGGGTTATCAGGGTAGTACGCTTCACGAGCAGTACTTC	TRBV5-1	TRBJ2-7	NA	NA
CASSSQTGEGNYGYTF	TGTGCCAGCAGCTCCCAGACAGGGGAGGGAAACTATGGCTACACCTTC	TRBV5-5	TRBJ1-2	NA	TRBD1
CASTAGESTDTQYF	TGTGCCAGCACGGCCGGGGAAAGCACAGATACGCAGTATTTT	TRBV7-9	TRBJ2-3	NA	NA
CASSYSGTSVSYEQYF	TGTGCCAGCAGTTACTCCGGGACTAGCGTCTCCTACGAGCAGTACTTC	TRBV6-2/TRBV6-3	TRBJ2-7	once	TRBD2
CASSKAAGRVETQYF	TGTGCCAGCTCAAAGGCCGCCGGTCGGGTTGAGACCCAGTACTTC	TRBV6-5	TRBJ2-5	NA	NA
CASSSQRSSSYNSPLHF	TGTGCCAGCAGCTCTCAACGATCGAGCTCCTATAATTCACCCCTCCACTTT	TRBV7-9	TRBJ1-6	NA	NA
CASSLTGGNTIYF	TGTGCCAGCAGCTTGACAGGGGGAAACACCATATATTTT	TRBV25-1	TRBJ1-3	NA	TRBD1
CAISDQQGTRAHTEAFF	TGTGCCATCAGTGATCAACAGGGTACGAGGGCCCACACTGAAGCTTTCTTT	TRBV10-3	TRBJ1-1	NA	NA
CASSFTQRQVGGYTF	TGCGCCAGCAGCTTTACCCAGAGACAGGTCGGCGGCTACACCTTC	TRBV5-1	TRBJ1-2	few	NA
CASSPGQGTETQYF	TGTGCCAGCTCACCGGGACAGGGAACAGAGACCCAGTACTTC	TRBV18	TRBJ2-5	NA	TRBD1
CAISEDSKSYGYTF	TGTGCCATCAGTGAGGACTCTAAATCCTATGGCTACACCTTC	TRBV10-3	TRBJ1-2	NA	NA
CASSSTRNRGNTEAFF	TGTGCCAGCAGTTCCACTCGAAACAGGGGGAACACTGAAGCTTTCTTT	TRBV6-5	TRBJ1-1	once	TRBD1
CASSLVGRGREANYGYTF	TGTGCCAGCAGCTTGGTAGGCAGGGGGCGGGAAGCTAACTATGGCTACACCTTC	TRBV5-6	TRBJ1-2	NA	TRBD1
CASSSPSGWKNTGELFF	TGCGCCAGTAGCTCTCCTTCCGGGTGGAAGAACACCGGGGAGCTGTTTTTT	TRBV4-1	TRBJ2-2	once	NA
CASSDGFYGYTF	TGTGCCAGCAGTGACGGGTTCTATGGCTACACCTTC	TRBV2	TRBJ1-2	NA	NA
CASSSRTGVLETQYF	TGTGCCAGCAGCTCCCGAACAGGGGTTTTGGAGACCCAGTACTTC	TRBV5-6	TRBJ2-5	NA	TRBD1
CASSQDSLGHQPQHF	TGTGCCAGCAGCCAGGACAGTCTGGGACATCAGCCCCAGCATTTT	TRBV3-1/TRBV3-2	TRBJ1-5	NA	NA
CASSPPGQGIGELFF	TGTGCCAGCTCACCCCCGGGACAGGGGATCGGGGAGCTGTTTTTT	TRBV18	TRBJ2-2	NA	TRBD1
CASSFRDRGPWGGGTDTQYF	TGCGCCAGCAGCTTCCGGGACAGGGGTCCATGGGGGGGCGGCACAGATACGCAGTATTTT	TRBV5-1	TRBJ2-3	NA	TRBD1
CASSSRGDLNYGYTF	TGTGCCAGCAGCTCCAGGGGAGATCTTAACTATGGCTACACCTTC	TRBV6-2/TRBV6-3	TRBJ1-2	NA	NA
CASSGVPTRGNTIYF	TGTGCCAGCAGCGGTGTTCCTACGAGAGGAAACACCATATATTTT	TRBV2	TRBJ1-3	NA	NA
CASSSLAGGPTDTQYF	TGTGCCAGCAGCTCGTTAGCGGGGGGGCCTACAGATACGCAGTATTTT	TRBV5-6	TRBJ2-3	NA	TRBD2
CASRPRQGAYGYTF	TGTGCCAGCAGACCCCGACAGGGGGCTTATGGCTACACCTTC	TRBV6-5	TRBJ1-2	NA	TRBD1
CASSNLDRGGTEAFF	TGTGCCAGCAGCAACTTGGACAGGGGGGGCACTGAAGCTTTCTTT	TRBV6-2/TRBV6-3	TRBJ1-1	NA	TRBD1
CASSSEIYGYTF	TGTGCCAGTAGTTCAGAAATTTATGGCTACACCTTC	TRBV19	TRBJ1-2	NA	NA
CASSQEPSSRKTQYF	TGTGCCAGCAGCCAAGAACCTAGTTCGAGGAAGACCCAGTACTTC	TRBV3-1/TRBV3-2	TRBJ2-5	NA	NA
CASSRLGQRGGYGYTF	TGTGCCAGCAGCCGCCTCGGGCAGCGGGGGGGCTATGGCTACACCTTC	TRBV3-1/TRBV3-2	TRBJ1-2	NA	NA
CASSKKAGYGYTF	TGTGCCAGCAGCAAAAAAGCGGGCTATGGCTACACCTTC	TRBV21-1	TRBJ1-2	NA	NA
CASSLFRTEAFF	TGTGCCAGCAGTTTGTTCCGGACTGAAGCTTTCTTT	TRBV12-3/TRBV12-4	TRBJ1-1	NA	NA
CASSDNPGTTHEQYF	TGTGCCAGCAGTGATAACCCCGGGACTACCCACGAGCAGTACTTC	TRBV6-1	TRBJ2-7	NA	TRBD2
CASSPWTSGGVHYEQYF	TGTGCCAGCTCACCTTGGACTAGCGGGGGGGTACACTACGAGCAGTACTTC	TRBV18	TRBJ2-7	NA	TRBD2
CASSPDSYGYTF	TGTGCCAGCAGCCCTGACTCTTATGGCTACACCTTC	TRBV7-8	TRBJ1-2	NA	NA
CSASLAGGNTIYF	TGCAGTGCTAGTCTTGCGGGTGGAAACACCATATATTTT	TRBV20-1	TRBJ1-3	NA	NA